The clone carrying this T cell receptor (beta chain) showed up many times. Antigen unknown. The PBMCs were sourced from fresh peripheral blood (about 9.6 ml). This entry comes from a study of T cells in Graves' hyperthyroidism and ophthalmopathy. General study findings and limits: Blood samples included most of the expanded thyroid clonotypes exceeding 0.001.

RNA transcripts served as the template for amplifying TCR beta CDR3 regions. The HTBI primer set drove a first-round RT-PCR of the TCR CDR3. TCRdb passed the multiplex PCR reads through MiXCR, listing each CDR3 protein once. The sample includes fewer than 350,000 distinct CDR3 sequences, roughly 20% seen only once; the top ten take roughly 49%. Trimming shortened V by 1 base and J by 2 bases, and 10 bases separated the two germline ends. Germline CDR1 is LGHDT and CDR2 is YNNKEL (reference sequence). This CDR3 has 15 residues. The sequenced sample was blood. The receptor was derived from a woman aged 45-65 years with Graves' hyperthyroidism. This chain connects TRBV3-1 to TRBJ2-3; a weak D match, TRBD2 (6 bases). In DNA form, the CDR3 reads TGTGCCAGCAGCCAAGGTAGCGGATCCACAGATACGCAGTATTTT. This translates into CASSQGSGSTDTQYF.